One and the same sample provided the 20 T cell receptor beta chains below, sequenced in a study of cytomegalovirus exposure and HLA in healthy donors. The PCR contained 60 Vbeta and 13 Jbeta primers. Sequencing was performed with immunoSEQ multiplex PCR; in TCRdb, only in-frame clones are kept and a portion is missing. The repertoire consists of more than 95,000 clones, with about 13% occurring once and the leading ten covering roughly 15%. Sample: PBMCs. Source of these receptors: a man aged 40-49 years in good health and CMV-seropositive.

This clone was found a few times. V gene TRBV6-1 combines with J gene TRBJ2-1; D is possibly TRBD1 (5 bases). V dropped 5 bases and J dropped 6 bases, with 14 bases sitting between them. Germline values: CDR1 MNHNS, CDR2 SASEGT. The CDR3 runs to 14 residues. CDR3 sequence: CASSPMGQGNEQFF. As DNA, the CDR3 is TGTGCCAGCAGTCCCATGGGCCAGGGCAATGAGCAGTTCTTC.

The chain couples TRBV19 to TRBJ2-7, with 8 nucleotides matching TRBD1. The CDR3 is made up of 15 amino acids. Germline V CDR1 and CDR2: LNHDA, SQIVND (reference sequence). V lost 9 bases to trimming and J lost 5 bases; unmatched junction nucleotides: 15. This chain's CDR3 is CASSRGRGPMNEQYF. CDR3 nucleotide sequence: TGTGCCAGCTCCCGGGGCAGGGGGCCGATGAACGAGCAGTACTTC.

V gene TRBV18 combines with J gene TRBJ1-5, with 8 bases identical to TRBD1. V dropped 3 bases and J dropped 6; count of bases not matched to a gene: 4. Germline V gene lookup returns CDR1 KGHSH and CDR2 LQKENI. There are 14 residues in the CDR3. The CDR3 loop reads CASSPLTGVQPQHF. In DNA, the CDR3 is TGTGCCAGCTCACCGCTGACAGGGGTTCAGCCCCAGCATTTT.

The chain has TRBV25-1 and TRBJ1-2; weak D call: TRBD1 (5 bases). The CDR3 runs to 13 residues. Trimming took off 3 bases at V and 5 bases at J, with 10 bases between the two ends. Per the germline V gene, CDR1 is MGHDK and CDR2 is SYGVNS. This CDR3 is CASSDLPGYGYTF. Here the CDR3 DNA reads TGTGCCAGCAGTGACCTGCCAGGGTATGGCTACACCTTC.

The chain employs TRBV4-1 and TRBJ1-3; D is undetermined. V was pared by 8 bases and J by 4 bases, with 12 bases between. The CDR3 contains 13 residues. Germline lookup yields CDR1 MGHRA and CDR2 YSYEKL. The CDR3 here is CASGGVRGNTIYF. The CDR3 region has the DNA TGCGCCAGCGGCGGAGTGCGCGGAAACACCATATATTTT.

This clone was picked up a small number of times. This CDR3 reads CAWSVGLAGDTDTQYF. The CDR3 region has the DNA TGTGCCTGGAGTGTAGGGCTAGCGGGGGATACAGATACGCAGTATTTT. The genes are TRBV30 and TRBJ2-3, with 10 bases aligning to TRBD2. The CDR3 sequence is 16 residues long. Germline-derived CDR1 and CDR2 are GTSNPN and SVGIG (reference sequence). V trimming: 0 bases; J trimming: 3 bases; junction bases outside the gene matches: 6.

This clone has a handful of counts. V and J are TRBV7-8 and TRBJ2-7, with D uncertain. Germline lookup yields CDR1 SGHVS and CDR2 FQNEAQ. The CDR3 has 14 amino acids. The V end was cut by 2 bases, the J end by 3 bases, with 11 bases between. The CDR3 DNA reads TGTGCCAGCAGCTTAACGACAAATTACTACGAGCAGTACTTC. It encodes CASSLTTNYYEQYF. Filled out from reference TRBV7-8 and TRBJ2-7, the complete variable domain reads GAGVSQSPRYKVAKRGQDVALRCDPISGHVSLFWYQQALGQGPEFLTYFQNEAQLDKSGLPSDRFFAERPEGSVSTLKIQRTQQEDSAVYLCASSLTTNYYEQYFGPGTRLTVT.

This clone was observed a few times. CDR3 protein: CASSQEFFGELFF. Written as DNA, the CDR3 is TGTGCCAGCAGCCAAGAATTCTTCGGGGAGCTGTTTTTT. The chain joins TRBV14 to TRBJ2-2; no reliable D call. Germline V gene sequence: CDR1 SGHDN, CDR2 FVKESK. Trimming removed 0 bases from V and 7 bases from J, with 6 bases in between. This CDR3 spans 13 amino acids.

The rearrangement uses TRBV5-1 and TRBJ2-1; tentatively, D is TRBD2 (6 bases). V was cut by 0 bases and J by 7 bases, with 14 bases left in between. The CDR3 runs to 15 residues. Germline V lookup: CDR1 SGHRS, CDR2 YFSETQ. The CDR3 DNA reads as TGCGCCAGCAGCTTGGGAGCGGGCAAGGTTAATGAGCAGTTCTTC. Protein: CASSLGAGKVNEQFF.

This clone came up a few times. The chain has TRBV10-3 and TRBJ2-7; a possible D gene is TRBD2 (5 bases). From germline, CDR1 is ENHRY and CDR2 SYGVKD. Trimming removed 9 bases from V and 3 bases from J, with 15 bases in between. There are 13 residues in the CDR3. CDR3: CAISGVLSYEQYF. CDR3 DNA: TGTGCCATAAGCGGCGTCCTCAGCTACGAGCAGTACTTC.

A few counts support this clone. This rearrangement joins TRBV7-9 to TRBJ1-2; weak D call: TRBD1 (5 bases). CDR3 length: 13 residues. The germline V and J ends were trimmed by 5 bases and 4 bases, with 11 bases remaining between them. Germline V gene lookup returns CDR1 SEHNR and CDR2 FQNEAQ (reference sequence). The CDR3 DNA reads as TGTGCCAGCAGCACGACAGAAGTCTATGGCTACACCTTC. Translated, it gives CASSTTEVYGYTF.

This clone showed up just a few times. The gene calls are TRBV7-2 and TRBJ1-1, with a tentative D call TRBD1 (5 bases). Trimming removed 2 bases from V and 1 base from J, with 14 bases in between. This CDR3 region has 16 residues. Germline loops: CDR1 SGHTA, CDR2 FQGNSA. The CDR3 DNA reads TGTGCCAGCAGCTTACGTAAGGGGTGGACGAACACTGAAGCTTTCTTT. Translation gives CASSLRKGWTNTEAFF.

The chain has TRBV29-1 and TRBJ2-7; 7 nucleotides align to TRBD1. The CDR3 is 15 residues long. The germline gives CDR1 SQVTM, CDR2 ANQGSEA. With V trimmed by 3 bases and J by 0 bases, 8 bases remained unmatched. The CDR3 DNA follows: TGCAGCGTTGACATACAGGGGCCTTACTCCTACGAGCAGTACTTC. It translates to CSVDIQGPYSYEQYF.

This chain connects TRBV23-1 to TRBJ2-2, with 12 nucleotides matching TRBD2. TRBV23-1 is classed as an ORF, of uncertain function. This CDR3 has 16 residues. Trimming removed 0 bases from V and 6 bases from J; junction bases left unmatched: 2. The DNA for the CDR3 is TGCGCCAGCAGTCAATCCCTAGCGGGAGGGCCCGGGGAGCTGTTTTTT. Translating it yields CASSQSLAGGPGELFF.

This clone has more than one count but fewer than ten. The V and J genes are TRBV4-1 and TRBJ2-1; 9 bases fit TRBD2. The V segment lost 1 base and the J segment 4 bases; nucleotides outside the gene matches: 8. This CDR3 is 17 amino acids long. The germline gives CDR1 MGHRA, CDR2 YSYEKL. CDR3 protein: CASSQAPGLADYNEQFF. In nucleotides, the CDR3 is TGCGCCAGCAGCCAAGCGCCGGGACTAGCAGATTACAATGAGCAGTTCTTC.

This clone was detected only a few times. The chain combines TRBV19 with TRBJ2-3, with TRBD1 matching 8 bases. With V trimmed by 6 bases and J by 0 bases, 5 bases remained unmatched. The CDR3 loop spans 15 amino acids. CDR1 and CDR2 from the germline V gene are LNHDA and SQIVND (reference sequence). This CDR3 reads CASSPTGASTDTQYF. The CDR3, as DNA: TGTGCCAGTAGCCCGACAGGGGCAAGCACAGATACGCAGTATTTT.

This chain connects TRBV27 to TRBJ2-7, with a possible D match to TRBD1 (5 bases). V shed 6 bases and J shed 1 base, with 10 bases lying between them. Looked up from germline, CDR1 is MNHEY and CDR2 is SMNVEV (reference sequence). This CDR3 spans 13 amino acids. CDR3 nucleotide sequence: TGTGCCAGCAGGGACACCACTTCCTACGAGCAGTACTTC. This sequence encodes CASRDTTSYEQYF.

The chain uses TRBV5-1 and TRBJ2-5, with D tentatively TRBD2 (5 bases). CDR1 is SGHRS, CDR2 YFSETQ, per germline. Trimming took off 4 bases at V and 0 bases at J, with 16 bases between the two ends. This CDR3 spans 16 amino acids. As DNA, the CDR3 is TGCGCCAGCAGCATAACCCTGGGAGCACACCAAGAGACCCAGTACTTC. Its protein is CASSITLGAHQETQYF.

In its sample, this clone was seen a few times. This sequence joins TRBV7-8 and TRBJ2-2; 8 positions match TRBD1. This CDR3 region has 16 residues. The J segment lost 7 bases and the V segment lost 8 bases, leaving 15 bases of the junction unmatched. The germline CDR1 and CDR2 sequences are SGHVS and FQNEAQ. The CDR3 bases are TGTGCCAGCGGAGGTGGGGTCAGGGGGCTGGACGGGGAGCTGTTTTTT. The encoded protein is CASGGGVRGLDGELFF.

The table lists this clone with a few counts. This chain uses TRBV28 with TRBJ1-2, with 8 bases matching TRBD1. Germline assignment: CDR1 MDHEN and CDR2 SYDVKM. Trimming removed 7 bases from V and 3 bases from J; junction bases left unmatched: 7. This CDR3 region has 14 residues. The CDR3: CASNLGTGYYGYTF. DNA of the CDR3: TGTGCCAGCAACCTCGGGACAGGTTACTATGGCTACACCTTC.